One T cell receptor (beta chain) is described in this entry. Its antigen is as yet unknown. This specimen comes from a study of T cell repertoires in cytomegalovirus infection. Across the study: CMV infection together with matching HLA type was indicated by public TCR beta signatures.

Points from the study as a whole: There were HLA-C-restricted CMV-specific TCR beta clonotypes dominating the ex vivo response.

Via MiXCR, TCRdb re-called the reads, giving one row per CDR3 protein. The table has some 940,000 distinct CDR3 sequences, roughly 30% seen once. The V segment lost 5 bases and the J segment 10 bases; nucleotides outside the gene matches: 11. The CDR3 spans 14 residues. Germline V gives CDR1 LGHNT, CDR2 FRNRAP. The material was cultured CD8+ T cells from PBMCs, obtained from culture after CMV antigen stimulation. The sequence was collected from a human donor in good health (CMV status not recorded). Some clones in this sample may be carry-over from other donors' samples. The chain uses TRBV12-5 and TRBJ1-2; TRBD1 agrees at 9 bases. The CDR3 here is CASGINGQGMPYTF. In DNA form, the CDR3 reads TGTGCTAGTGGTATCAATGGACAGGGGATGCCCTACACCTTC.